Listed below are T cell receptor beta chains from one sample, sequenced in a study of CD8+ T cells in alopecia areata. Generated by immunoSEQ multiplex PCR, the TCRdb table keeps only in-frame clones and is missing some. The repertoire consists of 110,000 to 150,000 clones, with about 88% occurring once and the leading ten covering under 15%. The sequencing used CD8+ T cells sorted from blood, collected at week 4, from a patient treated with tofacitinib. These receptor sequences come from a human donor with alopecia areata. CDR3s include the opening cysteine and the closing phenylalanine or tryptophan. A D gene is named only where the DNA matches it firmly. Some rows mark clone size as missing; the rest say once, few, many or name a class of expanded clone.

j_gene: TRBJ2-5; v_gene: TRBV2; abundance: once; d_gene: -; CDR3aa: CASDQARVLETQYF; CDR3nt: TGTGCCAGCGACCAGGCCAGGGTTTTGGAGACCCAGTACTTC
j_gene: TRBJ2-7; v_gene: TRBV29-1; abundance: -; d_gene: TRBD2; CDR3aa: CSVTSANSYEQYF; CDR3nt: TGCAGCGTTACTAGCGCGAACTCCTACGAGCAGTACTTC
j_gene: TRBJ1-2; v_gene: TRBV6-1; abundance: -; d_gene: TRBD1; CDR3aa: CASSAGGPNYGYTF; CDR3nt: TGTGCCAGCAGCGCAGGGGGCCCTAACTATGGCTACACCTTC
j_gene: TRBJ2-1; v_gene: TRBV6-1; abundance: -; d_gene: -; CDR3aa: CASSEVLSNEQFF; CDR3nt: TGTGCCAGCAGTGAAGTACTATCAAATGAGCAGTTCTTC
j_gene: TRBJ2-7; v_gene: TRBV27; abundance: -; d_gene: -; CDR3aa: CASIGRTPYEQYF; CDR3nt: TGTGCCAGCATAGGGCGAACCCCCTACGAGCAGTACTTC
j_gene: TRBJ2-3; v_gene: TRBV5-4; abundance: -; d_gene: -; CDR3aa: CASRFAGDTQYF; CDR3nt: TGTGCCAGCAGATTCGCGGGAGATACGCAGTATTTT
j_gene: TRBJ2-1; v_gene: TRBV5-6; abundance: once; d_gene: TRBD2; CDR3aa: CASSSTSGSYNEQFF; CDR3nt: TGTGCCAGCAGCTCCACTAGCGGCTCCTACAATGAGCAGTTCTTC
j_gene: TRBJ2-7; v_gene: TRBV5-1; abundance: once; d_gene: -; CDR3aa: CASSLRRDEQYF; CDR3nt: TGCGCCAGCAGTCTTCGCCGGGACGAGCAGTACTTC
j_gene: TRBJ2-2; v_gene: TRBV29-1; abundance: -; d_gene: -; CDR3aa: CSVDSNTGELFF; CDR3nt: TGCAGCGTTGACTCTAACACCGGGGAGCTGTTTTTT
j_gene: TRBJ2-4; v_gene: TRBV6-1; abundance: -; d_gene: -; CDR3aa: CASSGTDFVQYF; CDR3nt: TGTGCCAGCAGTGGCACGGATTTTGTTCAGTACTTC
j_gene: TRBJ2-7; v_gene: TRBV9; abundance: -; d_gene: -; CDR3aa: CASSVGADSYEQYF; CDR3nt: TGTGCCAGCAGCGTAGGGGCGGACTCCTACGAGCAGTACTTC
j_gene: TRBJ2-1; v_gene: TRBV15; abundance: -; d_gene: TRBD2; CDR3aa: CATSSGVGAGYNEQFF; CDR3nt: TGTGCCACCAGCAGCGGAGTAGGAGCGGGATACAATGAGCAGTTCTTC
j_gene: TRBJ2-7; v_gene: TRBV9; abundance: -; d_gene: -; CDR3aa: CASSVGDSYEQYF; CDR3nt: TGTGCCAGCAGCGTAGGTGACTCCTACGAGCAGTACTTC
j_gene: TRBJ1-2; v_gene: TRBV10-3; abundance: -; d_gene: TRBD1; CDR3aa: CAIRPTGEDGYTF; CDR3nt: TGTGCCATCAGGCCGACAGGGGAGGATGGCTACACCTTC
j_gene: TRBJ2-7; v_gene: TRBV29-1; abundance: -; d_gene: -; CDR3aa: CSAGAGEGSYEQYF; CDR3nt: TGCAGCGCAGGGGCAGGGGAAGGATCCTACGAGCAGTACTTC
j_gene: TRBJ1-2; v_gene: TRBV5-4; abundance: -; d_gene: TRBD1; CDR3aa: CASSKDRGDLNYGYTF; CDR3nt: TGTGCCAGCAGCAAAGACAGGGGGGACCTCAACTATGGCTACACCTTC
j_gene: TRBJ1-6; v_gene: TRBV6-6; abundance: -; d_gene: -; CDR3aa: CASSEGLGSPLHF; CDR3nt: TGTGCCAGCAGCGAGGGATTAGGTTCACCCCTCCACTTT
j_gene: TRBJ2-1; v_gene: TRBV27; abundance: once; d_gene: TRBD2; CDR3aa: CASGSGTSGYNEQFF; CDR3nt: TGTGCCAGCGGCTCCGGGACTAGCGGATACAATGAGCAGTTCTTC
j_gene: TRBJ2-1; v_gene: TRBV4-1; abundance: -; d_gene: -; CDR3aa: CASSLTTSNEQFF; CDR3nt: TGCGCCAGCAGCTTAACGACTTCGAATGAGCAGTTCTTC
j_gene: TRBJ2-1; v_gene: TRBV5-4; abundance: -; d_gene: -; CDR3aa: CASSHRNEQFF; CDR3nt: TGTGCCAGCAGCCACCGCAATGAGCAGTTCTTC
j_gene: TRBJ2-7; v_gene: TRBV7-9; abundance: -; d_gene: TRBD1; CDR3aa: CASRSGQGYEQYF; CDR3nt: TGTGCCAGCAGGTCGGGACAGGGGTACGAGCAGTACTTC
j_gene: TRBJ1-1; v_gene: TRBV30; abundance: -; d_gene: -; CDR3aa: CAWSTGTENTEAFF; CDR3nt: TGTGCCTGGAGTACTGGGACGGAGAACACTGAAGCTTTCTTT
j_gene: TRBJ2-1; v_gene: TRBV11-1; abundance: -; d_gene: -; CDR3aa: CASRPTGGDNEQFF; CDR3nt: TGTGCCAGCAGACCTACAGGGGGGGACAATGAGCAGTTCTTC
j_gene: TRBJ2-5; v_gene: TRBV19; abundance: -; d_gene: -; CDR3aa: CASSPGTEYQETQYF; CDR3nt: TGTGCCAGTAGTCCCGGGACTGAGTACCAAGAGACCCAGTACTTC
j_gene: TRBJ2-3; v_gene: TRBV9; abundance: -; d_gene: -; CDR3aa: CASSVGGDTDTQYF; CDR3nt: TGTGCCAGCAGCGTAGGAGGAGACACAGATACGCAGTATTTT
j_gene: TRBJ1-2; v_gene: TRBV7-9; abundance: -; d_gene: -; CDR3aa: CASRAVGDYGYTF; CDR3nt: TGTGCCAGCAGGGCGGTGGGCGACTATGGCTACACCTTC
j_gene: TRBJ2-1; v_gene: TRBV27; abundance: -; d_gene: TRBD1; CDR3aa: CASSPFPSGQGGEQFF; CDR3nt: TGTGCCAGCAGTCCCTTCCCCTCCGGACAGGGAGGTGAGCAGTTCTTC
j_gene: TRBJ2-7; v_gene: TRBV12-5; abundance: -; d_gene: -; CDR3aa: CASGLGTTGYEQYF; CDR3nt: TGTGCTAGTGGTTTGGGCACAACAGGTTACGAGCAGTACTTC
j_gene: TRBJ2-5; v_gene: TRBV21-1; abundance: few; d_gene: -; CDR3aa: CASSKAPRGRLETQYF; CDR3nt: TGTGCCAGCAGCAAAGCGCCCAGAGGACGTCTCGAGACCCAGTACTTC
j_gene: TRBJ1-1; v_gene: TRBV30; abundance: once; d_gene: -; CDR3aa: CAWSQFHQNTEAFF; CDR3nt: TGTGCCTGGAGTCAATTTCACCAGAACACTGAAGCTTTCTTT
j_gene: TRBJ2-1; v_gene: TRBV5-4; abundance: -; d_gene: -; CDR3aa: CASSGPGYEQFF; CDR3nt: TGTGCCAGCAGCGGGCCGGGTTATGAGCAGTTCTTC
j_gene: TRBJ2-3; v_gene: TRBV4-1; abundance: -; d_gene: TRBD2; CDR3aa: CASSQDLLAGGPDTQYF; CDR3nt: TGCGCCAGCAGCCAAGATCTGTTAGCGGGAGGGCCAGATACGCAGTATTTT
j_gene: TRBJ2-3; v_gene: TRBV7-9; abundance: few; d_gene: -; CDR3aa: CASSPRLRDTQYF; CDR3nt: TGTGCCAGCAGCCCCCGCTTGAGAGATACGCAGTATTTT
j_gene: TRBJ2-3; v_gene: TRBV25-1; abundance: -; d_gene: -; CDR3aa: CASSELLTDTQYF; CDR3nt: TGTGCCAGCAGTGAACTATTGACAGATACGCAGTATTTT
j_gene: TRBJ1-1; v_gene: TRBV6-5; abundance: -; d_gene: -; CDR3aa: CASSPQGGTEAFF; CDR3nt: TGTGCCAGCAGTCCCCAAGGGGGGACTGAAGCTTTCTTT
j_gene: TRBJ2-3; v_gene: TRBV6-6; abundance: -; d_gene: -; CDR3aa: CASSPGPTDTQYF; CDR3nt: TGTGCCAGCAGCCCGGGACCGACAGATACGCAGTATTTT
j_gene: TRBJ2-7; v_gene: TRBV5-1; abundance: once; d_gene: -; CDR3aa: CASSLAGGEGYEQYF; CDR3nt: TGCGCCAGCAGCTTGGCCGGGGGAGAGGGCTACGAGCAGTACTTC
j_gene: TRBJ2-1; v_gene: TRBV4-2; abundance: once; d_gene: -; CDR3aa: CASSPSGRAGDEQFF; CDR3nt: TGTGCCAGCAGCCCGTCTGGCAGGGCCGGGGATGAGCAGTTCTTC
j_gene: TRBJ2-1; v_gene: TRBV9; abundance: -; d_gene: -; CDR3aa: CASSVARDRASYNEQFF; CDR3nt: TGTGCCAGCAGCGTAGCCCGGGACCGCGCCTCCTACAATGAGCAGTTCTTC
j_gene: TRBJ2-5; v_gene: TRBV23-1; abundance: -; d_gene: -; CDR3aa: CARRVREKETQYF; CDR3nt: TGCGCTAGGCGAGTCAGAGAGAAAGAGACCCAGTACTTC
j_gene: TRBJ1-2; v_gene: TRBV13; abundance: -; d_gene: -; CDR3aa: CASSPGAANYGYTF; CDR3nt: TGTGCCAGCAGCCCCGGTGCGGCTAACTATGGCTACACCTTC
j_gene: TRBJ2-7; v_gene: TRBV7-8; abundance: -; d_gene: -; CDR3aa: CASSLPHDTEAYEQYF; CDR3nt: TGTGCCAGCAGCTTACCACACGACACGGAAGCCTACGAGCAGTACTTC
j_gene: TRBJ2-2; v_gene: TRBV2; abundance: -; d_gene: -; CDR3aa: CAREGETGELFF; CDR3nt: TGTGCCAGAGAGGGGGAAACCGGGGAGCTGTTTTTT
j_gene: TRBJ2-3; v_gene: TRBV4-1; abundance: few; d_gene: -; CDR3aa: CASSQGSRVTDTQYF; CDR3nt: TGCGCCAGCAGCCAGGGGTCCCGAGTAACAGATACGCAGTATTTT
j_gene: TRBJ2-3; v_gene: TRBV9; abundance: -; d_gene: -; CDR3aa: CASSGSGPSTDTQYF; CDR3nt: TGTGCCAGCAGCGGAAGCGGACCGAGCACAGATACGCAGTATTTT
j_gene: TRBJ1-3; v_gene: TRBV7-8; abundance: -; d_gene: -; CDR3aa: CASGLTGSGNTIYF; CDR3nt: TGTGCCAGCGGCCTGACGGGTTCTGGAAACACCATATATTTT
j_gene: TRBJ2-1; v_gene: TRBV19; abundance: -; d_gene: TRBD2; CDR3aa: CASSHGGDYNEQFF; CDR3nt: TGTGCCAGTAGCCACGGGGGGGATTATAATGAGCAGTTCTTC